This T cell receptor beta chain appears in the sequencing data of a study of spatial heterogeneity in lung cancer. About the study: In tumor regions, TCR transcript counts tracked strongly with a T cell module score from matched bulk RNA-seq. In raw reads, more than eight appearances on average were recorded for each unique TCR and UMI combination. Whole-study results and caveats: Beta chains had an estimated 13% coverage of tumor T cells, and alpha chains had about 7%. Tumoral mutation counts were tracked by counts of expanded intratumoral alpha and beta TCRs.

The junction had 7 bases not matched to a gene; V was cut back by 0 bases and J by 3 bases. Germline V gives CDR1 DFQATT, CDR2 SNEGSKA (reference sequence). The CDR3 has 15 amino acids. This clonotype is labeled medium-sized (0.01 to 0.1%). The antigen remains unidentified. TCR cDNA molecules each had a unique molecular identifier. TCRdb reanalysed the 5' RACE reads using MiXCR and keeps one entry per CDR3 protein. This table has 25,000 to 30,000 distinct CDR3 sequences, more than 5.5% appearing once. Documented time point: sample taken at primary tumor resection. Sequences were derived from lung tumor tissue, sampled at surgery. This receptor was identified in a male donor with early-stage non-small cell lung cancer. The chain joins TRBV20-1 to TRBJ2-5; 7 positions agree with TRBD2. CDR3 sequence reads: CSARDFRGGEETQYF. For the CDR3, the DNA is TGCAGTGCTAGAGATTTCCGGGGAGGGGAAGAGACCCAGTACTTC.